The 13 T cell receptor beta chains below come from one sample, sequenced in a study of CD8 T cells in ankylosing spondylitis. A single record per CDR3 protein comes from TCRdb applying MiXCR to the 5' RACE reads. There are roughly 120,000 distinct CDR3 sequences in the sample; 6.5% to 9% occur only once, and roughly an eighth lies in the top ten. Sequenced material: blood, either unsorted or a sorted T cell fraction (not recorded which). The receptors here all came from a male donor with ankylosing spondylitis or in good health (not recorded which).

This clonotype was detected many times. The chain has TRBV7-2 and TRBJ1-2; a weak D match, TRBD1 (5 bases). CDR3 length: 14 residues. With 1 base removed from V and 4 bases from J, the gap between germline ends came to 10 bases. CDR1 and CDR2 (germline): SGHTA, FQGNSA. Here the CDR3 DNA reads TGTGCCAGCAGCTTAGATCAGGGCCCCTATGGCTACACCTTC. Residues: CASSLDQGPYGYTF.

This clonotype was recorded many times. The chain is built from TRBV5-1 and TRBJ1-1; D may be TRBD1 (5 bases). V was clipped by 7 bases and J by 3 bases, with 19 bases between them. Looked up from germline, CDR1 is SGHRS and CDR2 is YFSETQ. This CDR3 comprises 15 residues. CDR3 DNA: TGCGCCAGCCGAGATACCGGGACCATCTACACTGAAGCTTTCTTT. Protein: CASRDTGTIYTEAFF.

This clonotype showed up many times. This CDR3 is CSAQKREDTDTQYF. In nucleotides, the CDR3 is TGCAGTGCTCAAAAGCGGGAGGATACAGATACGCAGTATTTT. The chain couples TRBV20-1 to TRBJ2-3; TRBD2 agrees at 9 bases. Germline V gene lookup returns CDR1 DFQATT and CDR2 SNEGSKA (reference sequence). Trimming took 5 bases from V and 3 from J; bases not matched to a gene: 6. The CDR3 is made up of 14 amino acids.

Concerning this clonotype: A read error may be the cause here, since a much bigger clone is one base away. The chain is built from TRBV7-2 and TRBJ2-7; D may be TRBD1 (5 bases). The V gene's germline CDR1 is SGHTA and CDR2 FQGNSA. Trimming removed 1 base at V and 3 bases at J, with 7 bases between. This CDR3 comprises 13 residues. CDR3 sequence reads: CASSLGTCYEQYF. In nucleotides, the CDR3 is TGTGCCAGCAGCTTAGGGACATGCTACGAGCAGTACTTC.

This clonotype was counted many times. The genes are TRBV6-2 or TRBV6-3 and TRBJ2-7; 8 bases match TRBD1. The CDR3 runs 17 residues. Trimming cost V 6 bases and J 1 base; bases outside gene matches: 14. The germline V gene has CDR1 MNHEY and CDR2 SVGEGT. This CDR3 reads CASSPAGTGLSSYEQYF. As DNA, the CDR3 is TGTGCCAGCAGCCCTGCCGGGACAGGCCTTTCTTCCTACGAGCAGTACTTC.

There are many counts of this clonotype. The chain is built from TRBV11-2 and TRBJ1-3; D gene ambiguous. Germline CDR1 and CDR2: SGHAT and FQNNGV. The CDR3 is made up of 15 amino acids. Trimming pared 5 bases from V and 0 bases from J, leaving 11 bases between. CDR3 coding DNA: TGTGCCAGCAGCCATAAGTCGTTCTCTGGAAACACCATATATTTT. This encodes CASSHKSFSGNTIYF.

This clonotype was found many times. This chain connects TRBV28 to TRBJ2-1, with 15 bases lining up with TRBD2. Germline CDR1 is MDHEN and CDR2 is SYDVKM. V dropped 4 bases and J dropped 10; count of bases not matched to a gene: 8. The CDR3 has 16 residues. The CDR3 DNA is TGTGCCAGCAGTTCCTTGGGACTAGCGGGAGGAGGGGAGCAGTTCTTC. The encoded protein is CASSSLGLAGGGEQFF.

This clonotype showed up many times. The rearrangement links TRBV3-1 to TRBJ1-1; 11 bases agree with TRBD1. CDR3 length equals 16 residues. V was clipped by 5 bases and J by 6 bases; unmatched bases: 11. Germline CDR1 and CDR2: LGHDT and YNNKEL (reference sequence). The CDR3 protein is CASSYIPGQGESEAFF. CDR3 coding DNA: TGTGCCAGCAGCTATATCCCGGGACAGGGGGAATCTGAAGCTTTCTTT.

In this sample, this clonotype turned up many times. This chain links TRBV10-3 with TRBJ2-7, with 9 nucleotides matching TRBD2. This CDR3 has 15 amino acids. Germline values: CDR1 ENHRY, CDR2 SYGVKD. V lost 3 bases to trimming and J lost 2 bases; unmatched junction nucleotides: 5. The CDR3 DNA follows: TGTGCCATCAGTGACCTGACTAGCGGAACCTACGAGCAGTACTTC. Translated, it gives CAISDLTSGTYEQYF.

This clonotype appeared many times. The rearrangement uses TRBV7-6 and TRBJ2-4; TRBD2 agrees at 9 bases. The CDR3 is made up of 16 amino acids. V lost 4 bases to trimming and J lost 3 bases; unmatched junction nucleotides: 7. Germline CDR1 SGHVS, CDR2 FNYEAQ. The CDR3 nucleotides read TGTGCCAGCAGCTCCCGACTAGCGGACGTCAAAAACATTCAGTACTTC. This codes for CASSSRLADVKNIQYF.

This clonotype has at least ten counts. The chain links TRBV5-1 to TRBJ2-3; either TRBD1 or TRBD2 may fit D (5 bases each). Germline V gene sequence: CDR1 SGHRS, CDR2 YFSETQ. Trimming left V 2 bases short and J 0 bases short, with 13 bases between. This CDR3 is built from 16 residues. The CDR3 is CASSFEGPVSTDTQYF. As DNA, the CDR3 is TGCGCCAGCAGCTTCGAGGGACCCGTGAGCACAGATACGCAGTATTTT. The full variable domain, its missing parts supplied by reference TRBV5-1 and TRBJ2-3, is KAGVTQTPRYLIKTRGQQVTLSCSPISGHRSVSWYQQTPGQGLQFLFEYFSETQRNKGNFPGRFSGRQFSNSRSEMNVSTLELGDSALYLCASSFEGPVSTDTQYFGPGTRLTVL.

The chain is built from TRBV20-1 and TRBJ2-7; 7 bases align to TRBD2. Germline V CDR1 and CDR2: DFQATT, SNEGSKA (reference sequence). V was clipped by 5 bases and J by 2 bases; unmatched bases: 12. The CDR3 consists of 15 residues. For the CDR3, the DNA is TGCAGTGCTCCTCCTAGCGGAGCTGCTACCTACGAGCAGTACTTC. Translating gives CSAPPSGAATYEQYF.

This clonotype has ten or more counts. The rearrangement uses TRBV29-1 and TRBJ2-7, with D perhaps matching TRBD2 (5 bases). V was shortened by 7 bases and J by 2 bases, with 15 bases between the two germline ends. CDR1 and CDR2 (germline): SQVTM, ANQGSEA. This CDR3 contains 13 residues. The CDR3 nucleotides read TGCAGCGCCCGCGGGCAGCTCACCTACGAGCAGTACTTC. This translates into CSARGQLTYEQYF.